This T cell receptor beta chain was profiled in a study of cytomegalovirus exposure and HLA in healthy donors (TCRdb year 2017). The study in broad terms: An earlier analysis of some 600 of the donors reported roughly 300 Gb of sequence data and 117 million unique TCR beta sequences obtained from about 170 million T cells. Approximately 310 gigabases of sequencing data and around 85 million unique TCR sequences made up an early release that covered fewer than 650 HLA-typed donors. Among the approximately 400 genotyped donors, approximately 76% belonged to the genetic ancestry cluster associated with self-reported Caucasian donors. The aim of the study was to test whether cataloging public T cell receptors could identify signatures of past pathogen exposure. The study profiled the T cell repertoires of hundreds of subjects by immunosequencing and related them to cytomegalovirus serostatus. In addition to the first cohort of 666 subjects, a separate validation cohort of 100 to 150 different subjects was used. The study combined high-throughput TCR immunosequencing, statistical association of individual TCRs with disease status, and machine learning to predict cytomegalovirus infection status. To study patterns of TCR occurrence, a later analysis re-analyzed previously published TCR beta repertoires from under 750 donors and added high-resolution HLA genotyping. Rather than using new phenotypic data, the later analysis identified candidate immune exposures from TCR beta sequences and from how often those sequences occurred across donors. To decide whether each TCR beta V gene segment behaved as functional or pseudogenic, an earlier analysis of 587 of the donors relied on high-throughput TCR beta sequencing. Donor age, sex, ethnicity and CMV serostatus were collected together with the repertoire data. In a later genetic analysis, genome-wide SNP genotypes for about 55% of the roughly 700 donors were used, and that subset was treated as a discovery cohort. Every discovery cohort repertoire had been produced on one sequencing platform. Both class I and class II loci were covered by HLA typing, at four-digit resolution. The number of donors typed differed by locus, with 629-630 for A, B, C, DRB1 and DQB1, more than 500 for DQA1, 600 to 610 for DPA1, and 450 to 480 for DPB1. Four to six DR-DQ haplotypes were handled as single units for association and clustering, since linkage in the cohort was strong. Among 300 to 500 genotyped donors of the cohort, an average of around 240,000 unique TCR beta nucleotide sequences was sequenced per donor, of which 15% to 20% were non-productive.

Of note for this clone: Its specific antigen is unknown. No base quality information exists; no much larger clone differs at one position.

The cohort was made up of 650 to 700 healthy bone marrow donors. At the time of sampling, every cohort member was nominally healthy, though immune exposures that went unrecorded were likely present. The donor tested CMV seronegative and was one of the 352 seronegative cohort members. A peripheral blood sample was collected from each donor, and TCR beta sequencing was performed on peripheral blood mononuclear cells. Genomic DNA extraction from the blood cell samples was performed with the Qiagen DNeasy Blood Extraction Kit. Receptors were amplified or captured by the immunoSEQ multiplex PCR assay. For the multiplex PCR, a mixture combining 60 forward primers for TCR Vbeta segments and 13 reverse primers for TCR Jbeta segments was used. The CDR3 region of rearranged TCR beta genes was amplified from genomic DNA with a multiplex PCR assay. The amplified TCR beta libraries were sequenced on the Illumina HiSeq System as 87-base-pair reads. As for the original processing: In a later analysis, tens of millions of unique TCR beta chains were counted across the approximately 670 repertoires, and around 10 million of these chains were shared by at least two donors. Raw reads were error-corrected and collapsed into unique sequences with a nearest-neighbor algorithm that merged closely related sequences to remove PCR and sequencing errors. V, D and J gene segments were assigned by aligning CDR3 sequences to IMGT reference sequences. For a sequence to be retained, a match of at least six nucleotides to both a V gene segment and a J gene segment was required. Rearrangements were called productive when the CDR3 lacked stop codons and stayed in frame with V and J; all others were non-productive. CDR3 was defined according to IMGT convention as the region running from the second conserved V-encoded cysteine to the conserved J-encoded phenylalanine. The earlier analysis of some 600 of the donors excluded sequences that lacked an unambiguous match to a single V gene segment. An earlier analysis of just under 600 of the donors called V segments functional above 56.7% productive rearrangements and segregating when the between-donor standard deviation exceeded 5%. A statistical classification framework was built for diagnosing cytomegalovirus status from the catalog of TCR beta chain sequences. In a later analysis, TCR nucleotide sequences were compared against IMGT/GENE-DB human TR gene sequences so that V and J genes could be assigned. A later analysis assigned CDR3 sequences and most-parsimonious VDJ recombination scenarios with the TCRdist pipeline. A later analysis defined each TCR beta chain by its CDR3 amino acid sequence plus V-gene family, and excluded reads lacking a unique V-gene family. A later analysis removed 550 to 700 highly shared, low-generation-probability nucleotide sequences to deal with suspected cross-contamination and a sequencing artifact. A later analysis calculated a clonal expansion index for each public chain from normalized within-repertoire ranks of inferred template counts. A later analysis computed generation probabilities with a VDJ recombination model fitted to out-of-frame rearrangements, and checked the results against IGoR. A later analysis scored TCR-TCR, TCR-HLA and TCR-CMV co-occurrence with hypergeometric tests, applying a repertoire-size bias correction to TCR pairs. A later analysis estimated false discovery rates by permuting HLA or CMV assignments 20 times. In a later analysis, co-occurring TCRs were grouped using DBSCAN, with TCRdist sequence similarity added in when clustering inside HLA-allele-positive subsets. Repertoires with fewer than 30,000 or more than 120,000 public chains, plus five repertoires with anomalous nucleotide sharing, were excluded from co-occurrence clustering. Not all clones reach the TCRdb copy of this immuneACCESS table, which keeps in-frame sequences only. Checked studies attribute under half of the gap to unresolved V genes and leave the rest unexplained. V and J calls and clone size follow that table, whereas D and trimming were derived from the DNA. For this sample there are tens of thousands of clones; approximately 74% appear just once. The top ten constitute over 6.5% of the sample.

Study-level results and caveats: Because some donors lacked HLA typing at each locus, the association tests relied only on the typed subset. Most TCR sequences were seen in very few donors, while some public TCRs were found in many individuals. It was suggested by the authors that the approach could potentially be generalized to other disease states and immunological phenotypes. Because the 87-base-pair reads could not distinguish some IMGT-functional V segments, including TRBV6-2 and TRBV6-3, those segments were excluded. A cluster of highly shared sequence variants was judged likely to be a technical artifact of the sequencing pipeline. In a later genetic analysis, a missense DCLRE1C variant was associated with V-gene and J-gene trimming of TCR beta chains, and the association was replicated in an independent cohort. In a later analysis, HLA-associated TCR beta chains were found to be more clonally expanded and to have lower generation probabilities than equally common non-associated chains. This cohort had only TCR beta chains sequenced, and the lack of alpha or paired-chain data limited which features could be detected. Because counts were too low, roughly 17 rarely observed V segments, including chromosome 9 orphons, were left out of the earlier analysis of approximately 580 of the donors. Broadly in line with IMGT annotations, most TCR beta V segments showed up in productive rearrangements about 87% or about 30% of the time in an earlier analysis of roughly 590 of the donors. A further reported finding was that TCR beta sequences accurately predicted the HLA-A and HLA-B alleles for most subjects in the first cohort. When HLA alleles, especially DR and DQ, strongly co-occurred, TCR associations were difficult to assign to individual alleles. According to a later analysis, TCR association rates differed among HLA loci, with DRB1 alleles showing the most associated TCRs and HLA-C alleles showing the fewest. CMV serostatus was the only immune exposure information available for the cohort. A later genetic analysis reported fewer N-insertions in productive TCRs among donors in an Asian-associated ancestry cluster than the roughly 690-donor mean. Most CMV-associated TCR beta chains appeared to be HLA-restricted in a later analysis, and the HLA associations seemed to be driven largely by CMV exposure. In the study, about 150 TCR beta chains were listed as associated with cytomegalovirus. In vitro tests confirmed that three of the cytomegalovirus-associated TCR beta chains recognize cytomegalovirus antigens. In a later analysis, more than 15,000 TCR beta sequences were associated with specific HLA alleles at a false discovery rate of 0.05. The presence/absence analyses assumed that sequencing depth was roughly uniform across donors, and that assumption may not be true. A later analysis reported that several top co-occurrence clusters appeared linked to parvovirus B19, influenza, CMV and Epstein-Barr virus. The classifier was reported to diagnose cytomegalovirus status with high specificity and sensitivity in both the original and validation cohorts. Correlated functional status among segregating V segments might be attributable to linkage disequilibrium, but an unknown experimental factor could not be ruled out.

V sheds 3 bases and J sheds 0 bases, leaving 7 bases between their ends. Taken from the germline V gene, the CDR1 and CDR2 loops are SGDLS and YYNGEE. Its CDR3 holds 15 amino acids, cysteine through phenylalanine. CDR3 DNA is the only sequence kept; it has 45 bases, read in frame from the first base. The sequenced sample was PBMCs. This receptor was identified in a man aged 25 to 40 in good health and CMV-seronegative. The chain employs TRBV9 and TRBJ2-6, with the D gene too uncertain to name. The DNA sequence follows: TGTGCCAGCAGCGGACACCTCTCTGGGGCCAACGTCCTGACTTTC. This codes for CASSGHLSGANVLTF.